This T cell receptor beta chain was obtained from a study of cytomegalovirus exposure and HLA in healthy donors. About the research overall: Among the roughly 430 genotyped donors, approximately 81% were placed in the Caucasian-associated ancestry cluster. Whole-study findings and limits: Later work associated roughly 15,000 TCR beta sequences with HLA alleles at 0.05 false discovery rate. Productive status was seen about 90% or about 30% of the time for most TCR beta V segments in an earlier analysis.

This CDR3 has 12 amino acids. CDR1 and CDR2 from the germline V gene are GTSNPN and SVGIG (reference sequence). Points on this clone: The antigen is undetermined. The junction departs from the called germline gene at one end, perhaps through a read error.

The donors were healthy bone marrow donors. PCR used 60 Vbeta primers and 13 Jbeta primers. Produced via immunoSEQ multiplex PCR; TCRdb's table is partial and in-frame only. The sample lists roughly 200,000 clones; around 70% were seen once. The rearrangement uses TRBV30 and TRBJ2-3; D not resolved. Specimen: PBMCs. The TCR originated in a male donor in good health and CMV-seronegative. This CDR3 reads CAWSANTNTQYF. The CDR3 DNA is TGTGCCTGGAGTGCCAACACAAATACGCAGTATTTT.